The clone carrying this T cell receptor (beta chain) was recorded once. Its specificity is not known. Since a much larger clone is just one base distant, this may be a read error. This entry is derived from a study of CD8 T cells in ankylosing spondylitis. Study-wide results and caveats: Matched ankylosing spondylitis synovial fluid reportedly contained a significantly enriched population of disease-linked clones. Earlier studies detected some motif variants in reactive arthritis synovial fluid and blood. Seven to nine highly homologous variants made up a TCR beta motif that seemed to typify ankylosing spondylitis blood.

TCRdb reprocessed the 5' RACE reads with MiXCR, giving one entry per CDR3 protein. Seen here are some 220,000 distinct CDR3 sequences, 8.2% observed once, and the top ten hold more than 4%. CDR1 is DFQATT and CDR2 is SNEGSKA in the germline V gene (reference sequence). The CDR3 extends over 13 amino acids. Input material: blood, either unsorted or a sorted T cell fraction (not recorded which). This chain connects TRBV20-1 to TRBJ2-3, with no clear D. This clonotype was obtained from a female donor with ankylosing spondylitis or in good health (not recorded which). The DNA for the CDR3 is TGCAGTGCTAGAGGACCGGCCACAGATATGCAGTATTTT. Protein product: CSARGPATDMQYF.